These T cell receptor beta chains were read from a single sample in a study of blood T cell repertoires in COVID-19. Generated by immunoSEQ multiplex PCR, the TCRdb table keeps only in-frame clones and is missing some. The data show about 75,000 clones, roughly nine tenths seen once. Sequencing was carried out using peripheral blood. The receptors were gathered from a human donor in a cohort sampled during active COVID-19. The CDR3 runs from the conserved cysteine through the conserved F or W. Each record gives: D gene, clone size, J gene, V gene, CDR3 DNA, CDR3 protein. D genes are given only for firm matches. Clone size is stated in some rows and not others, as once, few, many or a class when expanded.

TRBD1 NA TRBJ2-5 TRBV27 TGTGCCAGCAGAGCGATAACAGGGGGCGCAGAGACCCAGTACTTC CASRAITGGAETQYF
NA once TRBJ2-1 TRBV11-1 TGTGCCAGCAGTCACCTAGATGAGCAGTTCTTC CASSHLDEQFF
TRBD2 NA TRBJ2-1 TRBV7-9 TGTGCCAGCAGCTACGTGCCGGGACTAGCGGGAGTTGAGCAGTTCTTC CASSYVPGLAGVEQFF
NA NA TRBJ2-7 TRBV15 TGTGCCACCAGCAGATCCACCACAGGGTTCTACGAGCAGTACTTC CATSRSTTGFYEQYF
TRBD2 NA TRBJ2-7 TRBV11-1 TGTGCCAGCAGCTTAGCGCGGGGGCTAGCGGGAGCCTCCTACGAGCAGTACTTC CASSLARGLAGASYEQYF
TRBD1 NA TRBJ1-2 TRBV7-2 TGTGCCAGCAGCTTACAGGGGGCTAACTATGGCTACACCTTC CASSLQGANYGYTF
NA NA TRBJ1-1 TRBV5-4 TGTGCCAGCAGCCCTGGACCAGGGCGGAACACTGAAGCTTTCTTT CASSPGPGRNTEAFF
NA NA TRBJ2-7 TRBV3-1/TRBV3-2 TGTGCCAGCAGCCAAGAATCGGGGTATATATCCTACGAGCAGTACTTC CASSQESGYISYEQYF
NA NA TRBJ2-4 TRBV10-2 TGCGCCAGCAGTGAACAGCAAATAGCCAAAAACATTCAGTACTTC CASSEQQIAKNIQYF
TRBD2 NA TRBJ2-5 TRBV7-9 TGTGCCTCCGTTGGGGGAGGGCAAGAGACCCAGTACTTC CASVGGGQETQYF
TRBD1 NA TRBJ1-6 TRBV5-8 TGTGCCAGCAGCCCATACAGGGGGCAAGCTTCACCCCTCCACTTT CASSPYRGQASPLHF
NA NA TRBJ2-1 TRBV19 TGTGCCAGTAGTATAGGAACATACAATGAGCAGTTCTTC CASSIGTYNEQFF
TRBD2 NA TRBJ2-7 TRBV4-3 TGCGCCAGCAGCCCGACTAGCGGTAGGGTATACGAGCAGTACTTC CASSPTSGRVYEQYF
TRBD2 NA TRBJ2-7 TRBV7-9 TGTGCCAGCAGCTTAGGAGTGGGAGGGTCCTTGTCCTACGAGCAGTACTTC CASSLGVGGSLSYEQYF
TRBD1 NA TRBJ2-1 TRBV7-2 TGTGCCAGCAGCTATAACCCAGAAACAGGGGCCCCGACCTACAATGAGCAGTTCTTC CASSYNPETGAPTYNEQFF
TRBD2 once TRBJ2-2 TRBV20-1 TGCAGTGCTAGTAAATTGACTAGCGGGAGCCATTTCACCGGGGAGCTGTTTTTT CSASKLTSGSHFTGELFF
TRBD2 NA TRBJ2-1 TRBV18 TGTGCCAGCTCATCCGGACTAGCGGGTATAAATGAGCAGTTCTTC CASSSGLAGINEQFF
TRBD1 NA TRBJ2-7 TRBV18 TGTGCCAGCTCATCCGGGACAGGGGACGAGCAGTACTTC CASSSGTGDEQYF
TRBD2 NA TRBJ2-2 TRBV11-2 TGTGCCAGCAGCTTCGCGGGCGGGGGGGCCCTCTCTGGGGAGCTGTTTTTT CASSFAGGGALSGELFF
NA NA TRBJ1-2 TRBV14 TGTGCCAGCAGCTCGAGAGGGGGGGTGATCTATGGCTACACCTTC CASSSRGGVIYGYTF
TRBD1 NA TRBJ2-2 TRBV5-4 TGTGCCAGCAGCTTACGTCCGGGACAGGGTGGTAACACCGGGGAGCTGTTTTTT CASSLRPGQGGNTGELFF
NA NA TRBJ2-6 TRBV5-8 TGTGCCAGCAGCTTGGGCGAGCGCCCTATGCTGGGGGCCAACGTCCTGACTTTC CASSLGERPMLGANVLTF
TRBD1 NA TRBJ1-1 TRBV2 TGTGCCGGAGGACAGGGGGAGAACACTGAAGCTTTCTTT CAGGQGENTEAFF
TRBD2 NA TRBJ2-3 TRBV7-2 TGTGCCAGCAGCTTAACTGAGCGGGCGGGGGGCACAGATACGCAGTATTTT CASSLTERAGGTDTQYF
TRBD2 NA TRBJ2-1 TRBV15 TGTGCCACCAGCGAGGGGAGCGGGACGTCCTACAATGAGCAGTTCTTC CATSEGSGTSYNEQFF
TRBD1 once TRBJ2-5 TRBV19 TGTGCCAGTAGTCCCAGGGGGCGAGGAGAGACCCAGTACTTC CASSPRGRGETQYF
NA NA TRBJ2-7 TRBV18 TGTGCCAGCTCACCACCGGCCGGGGGGCCCAGAGAGCAGTACTTC CASSPPAGGPREQYF
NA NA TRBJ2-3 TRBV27 TGTGCCAGCAGTAGGGACACTGGAGATACGCAGTATTTT CASSRDTGDTQYF
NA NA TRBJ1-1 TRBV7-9 TGTGCCAGCAGCTTAGCAAGGGGGATGGGTGGGAACACTGAAGCTTTCTTT CASSLARGMGGNTEAFF
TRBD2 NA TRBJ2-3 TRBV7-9 TGTGCCAGCAGCTTAGGGCTAGCGGGAGTTAGGACAGATACGCAGTATTTT CASSLGLAGVRTDTQYF
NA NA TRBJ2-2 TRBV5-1 TGCGCCAGCAGCTTGGGCACTTTCTTGAACACCGGGGAGCTGTTTTTT CASSLGTFLNTGELFF
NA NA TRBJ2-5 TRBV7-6 TGTGCCAGCAGCCGACAGGAGTTCTCAGAGACCCAGTACTTC CASSRQEFSETQYF
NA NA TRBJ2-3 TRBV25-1 TGTGCCAGCGGGAGGTGGCCAGATACGCAGTATTTT CASGRWPDTQYF
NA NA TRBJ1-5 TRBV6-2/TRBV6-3 TGTGCCAGCAGTTACTCGGACATCCGTTCTAGCAATCAGCCCCAGCATTTT CASSYSDIRSSNQPQHF
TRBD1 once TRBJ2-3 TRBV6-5 TGTGCCAGCAGTTACGGGAAAGGCCAGGGGGCAGATACGCAGTATTTT CASSYGKGQGADTQYF
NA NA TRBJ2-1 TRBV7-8 TGTGCCAGCAGCTCCCTATCCTACAATGAGCAGTTCTTC CASSSLSYNEQFF
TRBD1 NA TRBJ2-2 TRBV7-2 TGTGCCAGCAGACCCAACAGGGGGAACACCGGGGAGCTGTTTTTT CASRPNRGNTGELFF
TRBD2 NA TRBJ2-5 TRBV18 TGTGCCAGCTCACCAAACGGGGGGGCACCGGAGACCCAGTACTTC CASSPNGGAPETQYF
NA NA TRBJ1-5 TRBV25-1 TGTGCCAGCAGTGCATCAGGGCCCCAGCATTTT CASSASGPQHF
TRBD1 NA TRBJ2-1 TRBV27 TGTGCCAGCAGTCCCGGACAGGGGGCCTACAATGAGCAGTTCTTC CASSPGQGAYNEQFF
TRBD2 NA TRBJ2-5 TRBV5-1 TGCGCCAGCAGCTTCGGGACTAGCGGCGGGGGAGAGACCCAGTACTTC CASSFGTSGGGETQYF
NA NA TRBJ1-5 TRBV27 TGTGCCAGCGGGGCCAGGGGTAGCAATCAGCCCCAGCATTTT CASGARGSNQPQHF
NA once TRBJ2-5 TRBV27 TGTGCCAGCAGTACCCGAAGGGGGACCCAGTACTTC CASSTRRGTQYF
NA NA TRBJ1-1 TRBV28 TGTGCCAGCAGTGTACTTGCGGGGGTTGGCACTGAAGCTTTCTTT CASSVLAGVGTEAFF
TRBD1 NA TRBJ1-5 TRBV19 TGTGCCAGTACTAGACAGGGGGCAGGTCAGCCCCAGCATTTT CASTRQGAGQPQHF